This TCR beta chain was captured in a study of blood T cell repertoires in COVID-19. Study-level information: Spain, Italy and the United States supplied samples that represented acute and convalescent COVID-19. The cDNA or gDNA used as material had been derived from T cells, B-cell-depleted T cells, or PBMCs.

The count of this clone is one. After removal of 5 bases from V and 1 base from J, the junction contained 4 bases not matched to a gene. This CDR3 is 14 amino acids long. Germline values: CDR1 SEHNR, CDR2 FQNEAQ (reference sequence). Original processing methods: Amplification of reference gene primers was used by the study to estimate nucleated cell counts. Sequenced by immunoSEQ multiplex PCR; TCRdb stores in-frame clones only, minus some. The V and J calls and clone size were taken over from that table, and D and trimming were inferred from the DNA. This table holds about 270,000 clones, approximately 82% found once.

The receptor comes from a man older than 75 with acute or convalescent COVID-19. The rearrangement joins TRBV7-9 to TRBJ1-1, with 7 bases fitting TRBD1. Sample: peripheral blood. CDR3 region: CASSGDSTNTEAFF. As DNA, the CDR3 is TGTGCCAGCAGCGGGGACAGTACGAACACTGAAGCTTTCTTT.